Following are 32 T cell receptor beta chains from one sample sequenced in a study of tumor and adjacent non-tumor tissue in lung cancer. The library came from three nested PCR rounds adapted from ARM-PCR protocols. TCRdb fed the multiplex PCR reads into MiXCR, producing one record per CDR3 protein. This table has over 110,000 distinct CDR3 sequences, approximately 64% appearing once. The template was RNA from unsorted bulk tissue. The sample comprised lung tumor tissue. The receptors stem from a man aged 55 to 70 with small cell lung cancer.

Note on this clonotype: Compared with germline, one end of the junction differs, possibly owing to a read error. This chain connects TRBV20-1 to TRBJ2-5; the D is unclear. The germline V gene encodes CDR1 DFQATT and CDR2 SNEGSKA (reference sequence). There are 14 residues in the CDR3. The CDR3 DNA follows: TGCAGTGTTAGAGCAGGATTACAGCAAGAGACCCAGTACTTC. Protein product: CSVRAGLQQETQYF.

As regards this clonotype: The missing conserved phenylalanine or tryptophan at the end of this CDR3 makes a read error likely. The chain couples TRBV4-1 to TRBJ2-7; D remains ambiguous. The germline gives CDR1 MGHRA, CDR2 YSYEKL. The CDR3 has 14 amino acids. CDR3 DNA sequence: TGCGGCGGCAGCCTGGCGGAGAGCTCCTATGAGCAGTACATC. Translation: CGGSLAESSYEQYI.

Of note for this clonotype: This may stem from a read error, because a much larger clone lies one nucleotide away. The chain combines TRBV6-1 with TRBJ1-1; 9 bases are a match to TRBD1. Germline V gene data show CDR1 as MNHNS and CDR2 as SASEGT. The length of the CDR3 is 15 residues. V was clipped by 8 bases and J by 4 bases; unmatched bases: 11. CDR3 sequence (DNA): TGTGCCAGCGCCACGGGACAGGGAATACCCACTGAAGCTTTCTTT. Translation gives CASATGQGIPTEAFF.

In the case of this clonotype: This may come from a read error, since a much larger clone is one base off. The chain has TRBV4-2 and TRBJ2-1; D call uncertain. CDR3 size: 13 residues. Germline lookup yields CDR1 LGHNA and CDR2 YNFKEQ. The CDR3 sequence: CANSQAGSTEQFF. As DNA, the CDR3 is TGTGCCAACAGCCAAGCTGGAAGCACCGAGCAGTTCTTC.

The sample holds many counts of this clonotype. This chain uses TRBV29-1 with TRBJ2-1, with D possibly TRBD2 on 6 matching bases. Germline CDR1 reads SQVTM; CDR2 reads ANQGSEA. CDR3 length equals 15 residues. Trimming removed 4 bases from V and 2 bases from J, with 15 bases in between. In nucleotides, the CDR3 is TGCAGCGTTGGGGGGGTTGGGGGGACCTACAATGAGCAGTTCTTC. This gives the protein CSVGGVGGTYNEQFF.

J is TRBJ2-1 and V is TRBV11-2, with TRBD1 identical over 9 bases. The germline gives CDR1 SGHAT, CDR2 FQNNGV. CDR3 size: 13 residues. Trimming at V came to 8 bases and at J to 7 bases, leaving 6 bases not matched to a gene. This CDR3 is CASGTGLYNEQFF. DNA of the CDR3: TGTGCCAGCGGGACAGGGTTGTATAATGAGCAGTTCTTC.

This clonotype occurred a few times. The chain has TRBV5-5 and TRBJ2-1; 10 nucleotides agree with TRBD2. The ends lost 0 bases at V and 0 bases at J; junction bases unmatched: 3. This CDR3 is built from 17 residues. Germline V gene data show CDR1 as SGHKS and CDR2 as YYEKEE (reference sequence). The DNA for the CDR3 is TGTGCCAGCAGCTTGGGAGCTAGCGGGAGCTCCTACAATGAGCAGTTCTTC. It yields the protein CASSLGASGSSYNEQFF.

For this clonotype: At one end, the junction sequence differs from germline, possibly due to a read error. The rearrangement joins TRBV11-2 to TRBJ2-1, with D perhaps matching TRBD1 (5 bases). CDR3 length: 14 amino acids. CDR1 and CDR2 from the germline V gene are SGHAT and FQNNGV. CDR3 loop: CASSLVQGRETQCF. The CDR3 nucleotides read TGTGCCAGCAGCTTAGTGCAGGGTAGAGAGACTCAGTGCTTC.

The chain combines TRBV6-1 with TRBJ2-7, with 10 bases that match TRBD1. The CDR3 extends over 16 amino acids. V was pared by 8 bases and J by 5 bases, with 15 bases of the junction left unmatched. Germline V CDR1 and CDR2: MNHNS, SASEGT. CDR3: CASERRGQGNSHEQYF. The CDR3 coding sequence is TGTGCCAGCGAGAGGCGGGGACAGGGGAATTCCCACGAGCAGTACTTC.

J is TRBJ1-1 and V is TRBV4-2, with D tentatively TRBD1 (6 bases). Germline CDR1 LGHNA, CDR2 YNFKEQ. The CDR3 runs 15 residues. CDR3 bases: TGTGTCACCAGCCAACTCAGGGGAGGAGGCACTGAAGCTTTCTTT. Protein sequence: CVTSQLRGGGTEAFF.

The rearrangement links TRBV5-1 to TRBJ2-5, with TRBD2 as a possible D gene (6 bases). V shed 9 bases and J shed 4 bases, with 19 bases lying between them. Germline loops: CDR1 SGHRS, CDR2 YFSETQ. The CDR3 spans 14 residues. In DNA, the CDR3 is TGCGCCATCACGAATGGGGGGATCGCAGAGACCCAGTACTTC. It codes for CAITNGGIAETQYF.

The table lists this clonotype with many counts. The rearrangement links TRBV20-1 to TRBJ2-5; the match to TRBD2 covers 16 bases. This CDR3 spans 15 amino acids. V dropped 5 bases and J dropped 5; count of bases not matched to a gene: 5. The germline gives CDR1 DFQATT, CDR2 SNEGSKA (reference sequence). The CDR3 loop is CSAGGLAGGMETQYF. The CDR3 DNA is TGCAGTGCTGGGGGACTAGCGGGAGGGATGGAGACCCAGTACTTC.

Of note for this clonotype: Relative to the germline gene, one junction end is altered; a read error may explain this. This sequence joins TRBV13 and TRBJ2-2, with D possibly being TRBD1 (6 bases). CDR1 is PRHDT and CDR2 is FYEKMQ in the germline V gene (reference sequence). The CDR3 has 16 amino acids. CDR3 in amino acids: CASSRPGTSNTGELFF. The DNA for the CDR3 is TGTGCCAGCAGCCGCCCCGGGACATCGAACACTGGGGAGCTGTTTTTT. The whole variable domain, filled in from reference TRBV13 and TRBJ2-2, reads AAGVIQSPRHLIKEKRETATLKCYPIPRHDTVYWYQQGPGQDPQFLISFYEKMQSDKGSIPDRFSAQQFSDYHSELNMSSLELGDSALYFCASSRPGTSNTGELFFGEGSRLTVL.

This clonotype has a count of ten or more. The rearrangement uses TRBV6-5 and TRBJ1-1; D perhaps matches TRBD1 (5 bases). CDR1 is MNHEY, CDR2 SVGAGI, per germline. V gave up 2 bases and J gave up 10 bases, with 23 bases separating them. This CDR3 region has 16 residues. DNA of the CDR3: TGTGCCAGCAGTTACGAGGGCAGGGTGGGAAGAGTAGGAGCTTTCTTT. This sequence encodes CASSYEGRVGRVGAFF.

The chain recombines TRBV6-5 with TRBJ1-2; D is unclear. V was clipped by 0 bases and J by 5 bases, with 19 bases between them. Germline CDR1 MNHEY, CDR2 SVGAGI. This CDR3 contains 17 residues. The CDR3 sequence is CASSYSSPGEGGYGYTF. CDR3 bases: TGTGCCAGCAGTTACTCGAGCCCCGGGGAGGGTGGTTATGGCTACACCTTC.

As concerns this clonotype: At one end, the junction sequence differs from germline, possibly due to a read error. The chain recombines TRBV11-2 with TRBJ2-1; 10 bases line up with TRBD2. The germline CDR1 and CDR2 sequences are SGHAT and FQNNGV. This CDR3 contains 14 residues. The CDR3 DNA reads as TGTGCCAGTGGGGGGACTAGCGAGTCCGATGAGCTGTTCTTC. Protein product: CASGGTSESDELFF.

The chain is built from TRBV29-1 and TRBJ2-6, with TRBD2 matching over 10 bases. This CDR3 contains 14 residues. The junction had 12 bases not matched to a gene; V was cut back by 6 bases and J by 13 bases. CDR1 SQVTM and CDR2 ANQGSEA come from the germline V gene. The CDR3 spells CSVVGLAAYNVLTF. CDR3 coding DNA: TGCAGCGTCGTTGGACTAGCGGCATACAATGTCCTGACTTTC.

As to this clonotype: The junction departs from germline at one end; a sequencing error may be responsible. V usage is TRBV20-1 and J usage is TRBJ2-1, with 10 nucleotides matching TRBD2. From germline, CDR1 is DFQATT and CDR2 SNEGSKA (reference sequence). The CDR3 spans 15 residues. The CDR3 region has the DNA TGCGGTGCTAGAGAACTAGCGGGACTAGGCAATGAGCAGTTCTTC. Protein product: CGARELAGLGNEQFF.

This clonotype was detected ten times or more. The CDR3 here is CASMTSGSYSYEQYF. DNA of the CDR3: TGTGCCAGCATGACTAGCGGCAGTTACTCCTACGAGCAGTACTTC. V is TRBV6-1 and J is TRBJ2-7; 9 bases line up with TRBD2. Germline loops: CDR1 MNHNS, CDR2 SASEGT. J gave up 0 bases and V 7 bases, and 7 bases lay outside the gene matches. The length of the CDR3 is 15 residues.

For this clonotype: Relative to the germline gene, one junction end is altered; a read error may explain this. The gene calls are TRBV20-1 and TRBJ2-3, with 11 nucleotides matching TRBD2. The germline V gene encodes CDR1 DFQATT and CDR2 SNEGSKA (reference sequence). This CDR3 contains 19 residues. The CDR3 DNA is TGCAGTGCTAGAGATCTCACTAGCGGGAGAAGTATTAGCGCAGATATGCAGTATTTT. This encodes CSARDLTSGRSISADMQYF.

The rearrangement uses TRBV11-2 and TRBJ2-1; 9 bases map to TRBD2. The junction had 11 bases not matched to a gene; V was cut back by 7 bases and J by 4 bases. Germline V gene data show CDR1 as SGHAT and CDR2 as FQNNGV. The CDR3 is 16 amino acids. The CDR3, as DNA: TGTGCCAGCATCTCGGAACCGCTAGCGGGATACAATGAGCAGTTCTTC. This sequence encodes CASISEPLAGYNEQFF.

The V call is TRBV18, the J call TRBJ1-5; 7 bases are a match to TRBD1. Per the germline V gene, CDR1 is KGHSH and CDR2 is LQKENI. J gave up 7 bases and V 2 bases, and 2 bases lay outside the gene matches. The CDR3 contains 13 residues. In DNA form, the CDR3 reads TGTGCCAGCTCACCAGACAGGGACCAGCCCCAGCATTTT. As protein: CASSPDRDQPQHF.

The V call is TRBV20-1, the J call TRBJ2-7; 8 positions match TRBD2. Germline V gene data show CDR1 as DFQATT and CDR2 as SNEGSKA (reference sequence). This CDR3 spans 14 amino acids. The CDR3 is CSARGLAGSYERYV. Written as DNA, the CDR3 is TGCAGTGCTAGAGGGCTAGCGGGCTCCTACGAGCGGTACGTC.

Notes on this clonotype: This could be a read error, since a much larger clone is one nucleotide away. The chain uses TRBV20-1 and TRBJ2-3; D gene ambiguous. The CDR3 runs to 12 residues. From germline, CDR1 is DFQATT and CDR2 SNEGSKA (reference sequence). This CDR3 is CSATTSTDAQYF. CDR3 coding DNA: TGCAGTGCTACAACATCCACAGATGCGCAGTATTTT.

The V and J genes are TRBV12-3 or TRBV12-4 and TRBJ2-7; no reliable D call. The CDR3 has 13 residues. Trimming pared 3 bases from V and 6 bases from J, leaving 12 bases between. Here the CDR3 DNA reads TGTGCCAGCAGTTTCTCAAGCACCTCCGAGCAGTACTTC. It is translated as CASSFSSTSEQYF.

Regarding this clonotype: This may come from a read error, since a much larger clone is one base off. V usage is TRBV6-1 and J usage is TRBJ2-1, with 8 nucleotides matching TRBD1. Unmatched junction bases numbered 3, after V lost 10 bases and J lost 4 bases. Germline assignment: CDR1 MNHNS and CDR2 SASEGT. The CDR3 sequence is 12 residues long. The CDR3 sequence: CAIDRGYNEQFF. The CDR3 DNA reads as TGTGCCATCGACAGGGGTTACAATGAGCAGTTCTTC.

Concerning this clonotype: As the CDR3 is not closed by the conserved phenylalanine or tryptophan, this likely results from a read error. The rearrangement uses TRBV5-1 and TRBJ2-1, with a possible D match to TRBD2 (7 bases). V lost 4 bases to trimming and J lost 2 bases, with 13 bases between them. Germline CDR1 reads SGHRS; CDR2 reads YFSETQ. This CDR3 is 15 amino acids long. The CDR3 DNA follows: TGCGCCAGCAGCCCCGCGGGGGCCCCCTACAATGAGCAGTTCATC. It specifies CASSPAGAPYNEQFI.

Comments on this clonotype: A read error may account for a junction end that differs from germline. The chain combines TRBV11-2 with TRBJ1-1; D gene unclear. Germline-derived CDR1 and CDR2 are SGHAT and FQNNGV. CDR3 length equals 17 residues. The CDR3 loop reads CASSSNHGPRINTVAFF. CDR3 DNA: TGTGCCAGCAGCTCAAATCACGGGCCAAGGATAAACACTGTAGCTTTCTTT.

This clonotype appeared many times. CDR3 sequence: CASSLGLAQIGELFF. In nucleotides, the CDR3 is TGTGCCAGCAGTTTGGGACTAGCCCAAATAGGGGAGCTGTTTTTT. This chain links TRBV6-5 with TRBJ2-2, with 9 bases identical to TRBD2. J lost 8 bases, V lost 4 bases, and 8 bases had no gene match. The length of the CDR3 is 15 residues. Germline CDR1 is MNHEY and CDR2 is SVGAGI.

As concerns this clonotype: At one end, the junction sequence differs from germline, possibly due to a read error. The chain joins TRBV28 to TRBJ2-7; 9 nucleotides line up with TRBD1. This CDR3 spans 13 amino acids. Germline lookup yields CDR1 MDHEN and CDR2 SYDVKM. CDR3 region: CANMGQGGYEQYF. The DNA of the CDR3 is TGTGCCAACATGGGACAGGGAGGCTACGAACAGTACTTC.

The chain employs TRBV20-1 and TRBJ2-3; tentatively, D is TRBD1 (5 bases). Germline values: CDR1 DFQATT, CDR2 SNEGSKA (reference sequence). V lost 2 bases and J lost 13, with 13 bases in between. CDR3 length: 11 amino acids. CDR3 sequence (DNA): TGCAGTGCTAGATCGCGGATAGGGGAGTATTTT. Its protein is CSARSRIGEYF.

This rearrangement joins TRBV11-1 to TRBJ2-7; D is ambiguous. This CDR3 is 14 amino acids long. The germline V gene encodes CDR1 SGHAT and CDR2 FQDESV (reference sequence). Trimming took off 2 bases at V and 1 base at J, with 9 bases between the two ends. CDR3 DNA: TGTGCCAGCAGCTTAAGCCAGGAGTCCTACGAGCAGTACTTC. Its protein product is CASSLSQESYEQYF.